The 12 T cell receptor beta chains below were found in one sample sequenced in a study of STAT3 mutations in large granular lymphocyte leukemia. Measured with immunoSEQ multiplex PCR; TCRdb has only the in-frame clones, and not every one. The sample consists of approximately 42,000 clones, about 81% of them appearing once. Study-wide points: At least one immunodominant TCR beta clonotype appeared in every T-cell large granular lymphocyte leukemia patient.

No cognate antigen is known for these TCRs. Sequences were obtained from PBMCs. These receptors all stem from a human donor with T large granular lymphocyte leukemia. Some clones in this sample may be carry-over from other donors' samples.

The count of this clone is one. This chain uses TRBV7-2 with TRBJ2-7; D could derive from TRBD1 or TRBD2 (5 bases each). Germline CDR1 is SGHTA and CDR2 is FQGNSA. This CDR3 region has 12 residues. Trimming shortened V by 3 bases and J by 8 bases, and 11 bases separated the two germline ends. The CDR3 nucleotides are TGTGCCAGCAGCTTCTCCGGGGACCAGCAGTACTTC. Amino acids: CASSFSGDQQYF.

The rearrangement uses TRBV2 and TRBJ1-6, with a possible D match to TRBD1 (5 bases). Deletions cut 7 bases from V and 4 bases from J, with 11 bases between. The CDR3 sequence is 14 residues long. Germline loops: CDR1 SNHLY, CDR2 FYNNEI. CDR3 region: CASTPGTYNSPLHF. The CDR3 bases are TGTGCCAGCACCCCCGGGACTTATAATTCACCCCTCCACTTT.

This sequence joins TRBV2 and TRBJ2-4; D might be TRBD2 (5 bases). V dropped 6 bases and J dropped 7 bases, with 13 bases sitting between them. This CDR3 region has 13 residues. Germline V gene lookup returns CDR1 SNHLY and CDR2 FYNNEI. The CDR3 DNA reads TGTGCCAGCAGCCCGTTGAGGGCTAACATTCAGTACTTC. Translation: CASSPLRANIQYF.

The chain combines TRBV30 with TRBJ2-1, with 8 bases fitting TRBD1. The CDR3 contains 11 residues. Germline values: CDR1 GTSNPN, CDR2 SVGIG (reference sequence). V shed 5 bases and J 6 bases; nucleotides not matched to a gene: 0. The CDR3 DNA reads as TGTGCCTGGGGGACAGGCAATGAGCAGTTCTTC. Translation: CAWGTGNEQFF.

The chain links TRBV19 to TRBJ1-1, with D perhaps matching TRBD1 (5 bases). Looked up from germline, CDR1 is LNHDA and CDR2 is SQIVND (reference sequence). V was cut by 5 bases and J by 1 base, with 8 bases left in between. This CDR3 region has 13 residues. The CDR3 loop is CASSQGGNTEAFF. The CDR3 coding sequence is TGTGCCAGTAGTCAGGGTGGGAACACTGAAGCTTTCTTT.

The chain combines TRBV7-8 with TRBJ1-5; 9 bases fit TRBD1. Per germline, CDR1 SGHVS and CDR2 FQNEAQ. V shed 5 bases, J shed 3 bases, and the junction held 5 bases outside the gene matches. This CDR3 spans 15 amino acids. CDR3 residues: CASSRTGALNQPQHF. The CDR3 region has the DNA TGTGCCAGCAGCAGGACAGGGGCGCTCAATCAGCCCCAGCATTTT.

This chain joins TRBV6-5 and TRBJ1-1; no firm D call. The germline CDR1 and CDR2 sequences are MNHEY and SVGAGI. The CDR3 has 11 residues. V lost 4 bases and J 6 bases, leaving 6 bases between the germline ends. In nucleotides, the CDR3 is TGTGCCAGCAGTTTTAATGCTGAAGCTTTCTTT. It is translated as CASSFNAEAFF.

CDR3 in amino acids: CASSFFGGSGYTF. The CDR3 nucleotides read TGTGCCAGCAGCTTTTTTGGGGGATCTGGCTACACCTTC. The chain uses TRBV7-2 and TRBJ1-2; D is perhaps TRBD1 (5 bases). Germline assignment: CDR1 SGHTA and CDR2 FQGNSA. The CDR3 contains 13 residues. V was clipped by 3 bases and J by 7 bases, with 12 bases between them.

The chain is built from TRBV28 and TRBJ2-1, with no clear D. The V gene lost 1 base and the J gene lost 6 bases, with 10 bases spanning the gap. The CDR3 extends over 14 amino acids. Germline V gene sequence: CDR1 MDHEN, CDR2 SYDVKM. The CDR3 DNA follows: TGTGCCAGCAGTTTATACAGTCTCAGCAATGAGCAGTTCTTC. It translates to CASSLYSLSNEQFF.

V usage is TRBV19 and J usage is TRBJ2-1; 15 bases match TRBD2. Germline V CDR1 and CDR2: LNHDA, SQIVND (reference sequence). CDR3 length: 17 residues. J was trimmed by 9 bases and V by 0 bases; bases with no gene match: 6. CDR3 nucleotides: TGTGCCAGTAGTATAGATTTGCTGGGACTAGCGGGGGGTGAGCAGTTCTTC. Protein product: CASSIDLLGLAGGEQFF. Together with reference TRBV19 and TRBJ2-1, the CDR3 gives the full variable domain: DGGITQSPKYLFRKEGQNVTLSCEQNLNHDAMYWYRQDPGQGLRLIYYSQIVNDFQKGDIAEGYSVSREKKESFPLTVTSAQKNPTAFYLCASSIDLLGLAGGEQFFGPGTRLTVL.

This clone has just a few counts. This chain uses TRBV27 with TRBJ2-1, with D perhaps TRBD1 (5 bases). This CDR3 is built from 12 residues. Trimming cost V 3 bases and J 8 bases, with 8 bases left between them. Germline V lookup: CDR1 MNHEY, CDR2 SMNVEV (reference sequence). CDR3: CASSFPGYEQFF. The CDR3 coding sequence is TGTGCCAGCAGTTTCCCAGGGTATGAGCAGTTCTTC.

The V call is TRBV5-1, the J call TRBJ1-2, with D possibly being TRBD1 (6 bases). Per the germline V gene, CDR1 is SGHRS and CDR2 is YFSETQ. There are 12 residues in the CDR3. V was trimmed by 3 bases and J by 6 bases, leaving 9 bases between them. CDR3 in amino acids: CASSWGRNGYTF. CDR3 coding DNA: TGCGCCAGCAGCTGGGGGCGGAATGGCTACACCTTC.